This is a list of T cell receptor beta chains from one sample in a study of blood T cell repertoires in COVID-19. Measured with immunoSEQ multiplex PCR; TCRdb has only the in-frame clones, and not every one. The sample lists hundreds of thousands of clones, 82% seen once, with around 3.5% in the top ten. Sequenced: peripheral blood. These receptors came from a woman of 80 years or more with acute or convalescent COVID-19. The CDR3 runs from the conserved cysteine through the conserved F or W. Fields, in order: V gene, J gene, CDR3 protein.

V gene: TRBV15
J gene: TRBJ2-1
CDR3 protein: CATSREKVGVAGALNEQFF

V gene: TRBV3-1/TRBV3-2
J gene: TRBJ1-1
CDR3 protein: CASSQTGGNTEAFF

V gene: TRBV5-6
J gene: TRBJ1-1
CDR3 protein: CASSSGTGAGNTEAFF

V gene: TRBV9
J gene: TRBJ2-2
CDR3 protein: CASSVAGVPGELFF

V gene: TRBV11-3
J gene: TRBJ2-2
CDR3 protein: CASSQVRQGADTGELFF

V gene: TRBV28
J gene: TRBJ2-3
CDR3 protein: CASSLRGGQTDTQYF

V gene: TRBV19
J gene: TRBJ2-1
CDR3 protein: CASSIALTGHRTNEQFF

V gene: TRBV28
J gene: TRBJ1-3
CDR3 protein: CASSFSGIRDTIYF

V gene: TRBV7-8
J gene: TRBJ1-3
CDR3 protein: CASSSMNQGTGNTIYF

V gene: TRBV9
J gene: TRBJ2-5
CDR3 protein: CASSVDLGAQETQYF

V gene: TRBV2
J gene: TRBJ1-4
CDR3 protein: CASKGVRGATNEKLFF

V gene: TRBV3-1/TRBV3-2
J gene: TRBJ1-2
CDR3 protein: CASSRDREVYYGYTF

V gene: TRBV7-8
J gene: TRBJ1-2
CDR3 protein: CASSLVVGVGNYGYTF

V gene: TRBV11-2
J gene: TRBJ1-5
CDR3 protein: CASSLRQGTGGSNQPQHF

V gene: TRBV19
J gene: TRBJ2-1
CDR3 protein: CASSIVGGPYNEQFF

V gene: TRBV4-1
J gene: TRBJ1-6
CDR3 protein: CASSQDPGSSYNSPLHF

V gene: TRBV6-6
J gene: TRBJ2-5
CDR3 protein: CASSRRPGTSGASTQETQYF

V gene: TRBV7-2
J gene: TRBJ2-7
CDR3 protein: CASSPGLDTLYEQYF

V gene: TRBV27
J gene: TRBJ2-1
CDR3 protein: CASSTSGGTGNEQFF

V gene: TRBV9
J gene: TRBJ1-2
CDR3 protein: CASSHRDRSVYGYTF

V gene: TRBV19
J gene: TRBJ1-5
CDR3 protein: CASSMGAAQPQHF

V gene: TRBV6-5
J gene: TRBJ2-5
CDR3 protein: CASSPPRGAEETQYF